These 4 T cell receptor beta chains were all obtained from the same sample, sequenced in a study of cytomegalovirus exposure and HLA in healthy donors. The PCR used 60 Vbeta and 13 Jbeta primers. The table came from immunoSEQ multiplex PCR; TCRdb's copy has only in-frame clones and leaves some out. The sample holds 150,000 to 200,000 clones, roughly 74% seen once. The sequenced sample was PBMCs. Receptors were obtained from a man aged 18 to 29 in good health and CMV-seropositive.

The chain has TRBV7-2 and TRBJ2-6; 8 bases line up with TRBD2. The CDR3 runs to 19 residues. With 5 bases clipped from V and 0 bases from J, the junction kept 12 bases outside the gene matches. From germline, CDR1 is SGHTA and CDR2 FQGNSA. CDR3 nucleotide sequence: TGTGCCAGCAGCCAAAACCGTATAGCGGGGACCTCTGGGGCCAACGTCCTGACTTTC. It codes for CASSQNRIAGTSGANVLTF.

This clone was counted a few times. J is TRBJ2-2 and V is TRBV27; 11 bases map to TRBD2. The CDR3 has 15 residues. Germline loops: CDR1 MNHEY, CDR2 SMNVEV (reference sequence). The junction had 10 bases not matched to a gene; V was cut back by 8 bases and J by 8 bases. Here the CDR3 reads CASGKGASGRGELFF. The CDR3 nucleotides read TGTGCCAGCGGCAAGGGAGCTAGCGGGAGGGGGGAGCTGTTTTTT.

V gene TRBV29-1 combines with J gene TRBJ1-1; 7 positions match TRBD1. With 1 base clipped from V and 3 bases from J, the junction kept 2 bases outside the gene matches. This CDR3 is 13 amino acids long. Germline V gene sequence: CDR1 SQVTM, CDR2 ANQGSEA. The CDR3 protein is CSVEAGGDTEAFF. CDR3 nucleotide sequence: TGCAGCGTTGAAGCAGGGGGTGACACTGAAGCTTTCTTT.

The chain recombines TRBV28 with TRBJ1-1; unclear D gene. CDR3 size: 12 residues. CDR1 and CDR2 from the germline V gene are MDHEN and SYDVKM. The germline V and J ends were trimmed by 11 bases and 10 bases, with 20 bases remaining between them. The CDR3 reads CASTSFTGAAFF. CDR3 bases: TGTGCCTCCACGTCTTTCACGGGAGCAGCTTTCTTT.